Shown below are 4 T cell receptor beta chains from a single sample sequenced in a study of T cell repertoires in cytomegalovirus infection (dated by TCRdb to between 2018 and 2021). The sample was run on an Illumina HiSeq 1500. In TCRdb, the public reads were trimmed at Q25 with fastp and aligned with MiXCR, with productive beta chains retained. All rows with the same CDR3 protein become a single entry with the most common DNA and genes. This sample lists roughly 76,000 distinct CDR3 sequences; 3.7% were detected once. In total, the top ten clones hold around 4.9% of the sample. Sequencing was done on a sample of PBMCs. The receptor set was obtained from a human donor in good health (CMV status not recorded). Some clones in this sample may be carry-over from other donors' samples.

This clonotype came up many times. The V gene is TRBV5-1, the J gene TRBJ2-1; 8 bases are a match to TRBD2. CDR3 length equals 11 residues. Germline trimming cut 0 bases from V and 13 bases from J; bases unmatched to any gene: 0. The germline V gene has CDR1 SGHRS and CDR2 YFSETQ. CDR3 sequence: CASSLGTSQFF. Written as DNA, the CDR3 is TGCGCCAGCAGCTTGGGGACTAGCCAGTTCTTC. Filled out from reference TRBV5-1 and TRBJ2-1, the complete variable domain reads KAGVTQTPRYLIKTRGQQVTLSCSPISGHRSVSWYQQTPGQGLQFLFEYFSETQRNKGNFPGRFSGRQFSNSRSEMNVSTLELGDSALYLCASSLGTSQFFGPGTRLTVL.

This clonotype was recorded many times. The chain is built from TRBV20-1 and TRBJ2-5; tentatively, D is TRBD1 (7 bases). This CDR3 region has 14 residues. V lost 5 bases to trimming and J lost 1 base, with 14 bases between them. Germline CDR1 DFQATT, CDR2 SNEGSKA (reference sequence). The CDR3 here is CSARGTALQETQYF. The CDR3 DNA is TGCAGTGCTCGGGGGACAGCCCTCCAAGAGACCCAGTACTTC.

The sample holds many counts of this clonotype. This rearrangement joins TRBV10-3 to TRBJ2-7; D ambiguous. Germline values: CDR1 ENHRY, CDR2 SYGVKD. The CDR3 sequence is 14 residues long. The V gene lost 10 bases and the J gene lost 0 bases, with 16 bases spanning the gap. CDR3 sequence: CATNPSEDSYEQYF. As DNA, the CDR3 is TGTGCCACCAATCCGTCGGAAGACTCCTACGAGCAGTACTTC.

This clonotype came up many times. V usage is TRBV6-5 and J usage is TRBJ2-7; D call uncertain. CDR3 length: 11 amino acids. With 0 bases removed from V and 5 bases from J, the gap between germline ends came to 2 bases. The V gene's germline CDR1 is MNHEY and CDR2 SVGAGI. In DNA, the CDR3 is TGTGCCAGCAGTTACTCTCACGAGCAGTACTTC. It specifies CASSYSHEQYF.